The source of this TCR beta chain is a study of CD8 T cells in Susac syndrome. 0.5 to 1 ug RNA was reverse transcribed with random hexamers. Via MiXCR, TCRdb re-called the immunoSEQ multiplex PCR reads, giving one row per CDR3 protein. The sample consists of over 95,000 distinct CDR3 sequences, under 95% of them appearing once. Remarks on this clonotype: The antigen remains undetermined.

CDR3 length: 16 residues. The germline V gene has CDR1 SGHVS and CDR2 FNYEAQ. V lost 0 bases to trimming and J lost 0 bases, with 9 bases between them. Study-level points and caveats: The study's TCR sequencing and HLA analysis drew on a certain number of individuals. That number was acknowledged as relatively small.

Negative isolation was applied to CD8+ and CD4+ T cells, and FACS enrichment was applied to TEMRA cells. The chain combines TRBV7-6 with TRBJ1-3; no clear D gene. The sequenced sample consisted of CD8+ T cells from PBMCs. The TCR was taken from a human donor in good health. The CDR3 sequence is CASSLAHTNSGNTIYF. Here the CDR3 DNA reads TGTGCCAGCAGCTTAGCGCACACGAACTCTGGAAACACCATATATTTT.